This T cell receptor beta chain originates from a study of blood T cell repertoires in COVID-19. Across the study: In each case, the material was cDNA or gDNA derived from T cells, B-cell-depleted T cells, or PBMCs.

This CDR3 comprises 14 residues. Germline trimming cut 5 bases from V and 5 bases from J; bases unmatched to any gene: 3. The germline V gene encodes CDR1 SGHAT and CDR2 FQNNGV. Sequencing was performed with immunoSEQ multiplex PCR; in TCRdb, only in-frame clones are kept and a portion is missing. The repertoire has some 200,000 clones, roughly 90% of them found once; the top ten carry 0.75% to 0.95%. This clone has a single count. Source material: peripheral blood. The sequence came from a woman aged 70 to 79 with acute or convalescent COVID-19. The rearrangement joins TRBV11-2 to TRBJ2-5; TRBD2 aligns across 12 bases. CDR3 amino acids: CASSTSGGWETQYF. CDR3 coding DNA: TGTGCCAGCAGCACTAGCGGGGGGTGGGAGACCCAGTACTTC.